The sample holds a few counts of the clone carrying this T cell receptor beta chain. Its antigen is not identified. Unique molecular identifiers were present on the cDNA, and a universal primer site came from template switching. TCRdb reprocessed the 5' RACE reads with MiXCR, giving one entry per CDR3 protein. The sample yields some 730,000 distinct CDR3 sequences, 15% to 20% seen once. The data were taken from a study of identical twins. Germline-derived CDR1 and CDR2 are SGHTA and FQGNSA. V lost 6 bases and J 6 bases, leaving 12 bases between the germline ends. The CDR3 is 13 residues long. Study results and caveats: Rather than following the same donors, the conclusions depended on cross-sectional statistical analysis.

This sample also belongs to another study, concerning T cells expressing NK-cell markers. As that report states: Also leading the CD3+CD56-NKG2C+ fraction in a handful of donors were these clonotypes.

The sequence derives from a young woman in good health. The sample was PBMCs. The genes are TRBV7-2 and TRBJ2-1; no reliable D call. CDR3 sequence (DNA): TGTGCCAGCAGACCGAAGCGCCGCAATGAGCAGTTCTTC. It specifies CASRPKRRNEQFF.